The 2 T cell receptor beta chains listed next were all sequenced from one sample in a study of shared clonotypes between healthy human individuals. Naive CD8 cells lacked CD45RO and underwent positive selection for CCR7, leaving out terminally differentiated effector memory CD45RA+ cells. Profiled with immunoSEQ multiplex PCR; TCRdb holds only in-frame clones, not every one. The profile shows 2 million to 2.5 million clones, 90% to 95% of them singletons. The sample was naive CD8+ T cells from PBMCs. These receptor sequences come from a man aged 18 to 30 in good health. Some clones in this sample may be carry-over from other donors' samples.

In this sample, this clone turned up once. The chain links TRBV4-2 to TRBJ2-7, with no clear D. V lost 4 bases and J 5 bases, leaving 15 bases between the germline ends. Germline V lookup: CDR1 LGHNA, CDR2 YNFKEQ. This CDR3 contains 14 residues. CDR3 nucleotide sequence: TGTGCCAGCAGCCTTGAATTGAGGAGCGACGAGCAGTACTTC. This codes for CASSLELRSDEQYF.

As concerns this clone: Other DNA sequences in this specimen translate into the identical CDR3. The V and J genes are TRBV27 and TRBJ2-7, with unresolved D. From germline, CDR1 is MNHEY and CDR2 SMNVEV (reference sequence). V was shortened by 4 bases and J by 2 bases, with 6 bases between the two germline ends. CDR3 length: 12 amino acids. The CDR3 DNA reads TGTGCCAGCAGTTCCAGCGCCTACGAGCAGTACTTC. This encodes CASSSSAYEQYF.